This T cell receptor beta chain was sequenced during a study of blood T cell repertoires in COVID-19 (dated by TCRdb to about 2020). At the level of the whole study: Samples from collaborators originated in the United States, Italy and Spain and spanned both the acute and convalescent phases of COVID-19. The material from the prospective study consisted of cDNA or gDNA derived from T cells, B-cell-depleted T cells, or PBMCs. Deeply sampled blood TCRbeta repertoires from subjects exposed to, actively infected with, or recovered from COVID-19 were included in the dataset. The repertoires were released in a freely available public database meant as a resource for research on the immune response to SARS-CoV-2. The samples were drawn from the first 160 participants of the ongoing ImmuneRACE study and from some 1,300 subjects provided by 6 global collaborators. Nearly every sample came with metadata listing a de-identified subject ID, COVID-19 status, age in years and sex. Where available, HLA class I and class II types were taken from metadata supplied by the sample provider and were not determined by assay-based typing.

TCRbeta CDR3 regions were amplified from genomic DNA by means of the immunoSEQ Assay, a bias-controlled multiplex PCR. Regarding the original processing steps: The number of nucleated cells in each sample was estimated by amplification of reference gene primers within the assay. To quantify the absolute abundance of each unique TCRbeta CDR3 rearrangement, sequence reads were collapsed and filtered. For each sample, productive Simpson clonality was calculated as the square root of Simpson's diversity index over productive rearrangements. TCRdb retrieved this table from immuneACCESS and kept in-frame rearrangements only. Not all clones are present; in checked studies, unresolved V genes account for under half, and no reason is known for the remainder. V, J and clone size are taken as reported in that table, and D and trimming were inferred from the DNA itself. Here the sample has roughly 260,000 clones; around 92% occur a single time. Approximately 2.6% of the sample is in the top ten clones.

Study-wide findings and limitations: How much clinical and demographic metadata was included differed by source and by participant, and the metadata was provided uncurated.

The CDR3 contains 13 residues, cysteine and phenylalanine counted. The CDR3 DNA has 39 bases and is translated from base 1. The junction shows trimming of 4 bases on V and 6 bases on J, plus 10 bases between the germline ends. Looking up the germline V gene (reference sequence) yields CDR1 LGHDT and CDR2 YNNKEL. One collaborating source in Seattle enrolled patients during active infection and followed them longitudinally through the course of disease. Whole blood was collected in K2EDTA tubes by collaborating institutions according to the institutions' own protocols. Collaborator samples were shipped for TCRbeta analysis as frozen whole blood, isolated PBMCs, or DNA extracted from either sample type. A remark on this clone: Its cognate antigen has yet to be identified. Base qualities are not recorded, but no much larger clone differs from it by a single base.

Sequencing was performed on peripheral blood. The chain employs TRBV3-1 (or the pseudogene TRBV3-2) and TRBJ2-1; a weak D assignment points to TRBD2 (6 bases agree). This sequence originates from a person aged 18 to 35 with COVID-19, enrolled during active disease. This receptor carries the CDR3 CASSPGLLNEQFF. The nucleotide sequence is given as TGTGCCAGCAGCCCGGGACTCCTCAATGAGCAGTTCTTC.